Below, 28 T cell receptor beta chains from the same sample are listed, as sequenced in a study of cytomegalovirus exposure and HLA in healthy donors. The PCR employed 60 Vbeta primers together with 13 Jbeta primers. The method was immunoSEQ multiplex PCR; TCRdb's version includes in-frame clones alone and lacks a portion of them. The sample yields 150,000 to 200,000 clones, about 71% seen once. What was sequenced was PBMCs. The receptors were sampled from a man in his fifties in good health and CMV-seronegative.

The chain joins TRBV15 to TRBJ1-6, with D possibly being TRBD1 (6 bases). Germline assignment: CDR1 LNHNV and CDR2 YYDKDF (reference sequence). The CDR3 extends over 17 amino acids. V gave up 0 bases and J gave up 9 bases, with 18 bases separating them. The CDR3 reads CATSRDQDSGRGSPLHF. The CDR3 DNA sequence: TGTGCCACCAGCAGAGATCAGGACAGTGGAAGGGGTTCACCCCTCCACTTT.

As regards this clone: The sample contains more than one DNA sequence encoding this CDR3. V gene TRBV28 combines with J gene TRBJ1-2; TRBD1 might be the D (5 bases). The CDR3 runs to 15 residues. Germline V gives CDR1 MDHEN, CDR2 SYDVKM. The V end was cut by 4 bases, the J end by 2 bases, with 14 bases between. CDR3 DNA sequence: TGTGCCAGCAGTTCAGGACAACAGGCGAACTATGGCTACACCTTC. Protein product: CASSSGQQANYGYTF.

J is TRBJ2-7 and V is TRBV12-1; TRBD1, the table's D call, was not compared with the DNA. TRBV12-1 counts as a pseudogene. CDR3 length: 15 amino acids. DNA for the CDR3: TGTGCCAGCAGCTCGCAGGGGGCGCTTTACTACGAGCAGTACTTC. Its translation is CASSSQGALYYEQYF.

This clone was observed a single time. The chain has TRBV19 and TRBJ1-1; 12 bases are shared with TRBD1. After removal of 3 bases from V and 0 bases from J, the junction contained 17 bases not matched to a gene. Germline CDR1 is LNHDA and CDR2 is SQIVND (reference sequence). This CDR3 is built from 21 residues. The CDR3 DNA reads TGTGCCAGTAGTATGGGGACAGGGGGCTTCGTTGACCCGACCATGAACACTGAAGCTTTCTTT. It encodes CASSMGTGGFVDPTMNTEAFF.

The chain links TRBV15 to TRBJ2-5; 8 positions agree with TRBD1. This CDR3 region has 14 residues. CDR1 LNHNV and CDR2 YYDKDF come from the germline V gene (reference sequence). Trimming at V came to 6 bases and at J to 5 bases, leaving 8 bases not matched to a gene. CDR3 amino acids: CATRLTGGEETQYF. The CDR3 DNA is TGTGCCACCAGGCTTACAGGGGGTGAGGAGACCCAGTACTTC.

The CDR3, as DNA: TGTGCCAGCAGCACGGACAGGGGGATCACTGAAGCTTTCTTT. Protein product: CASSTDRGITEAFF. V usage is TRBV5-6 and J usage is TRBJ1-1; 10 positions match TRBD1. CDR1 is SGHDT and CDR2 is YYEEEE in the germline V gene. V was pared by 4 bases and J by 4 bases, with 4 bases of the junction left unmatched. This CDR3 spans 14 amino acids.

This chain links TRBV19 with TRBJ1-2, with 7 bases that match TRBD1. Germline assignment: CDR1 LNHDA and CDR2 SQIVND (reference sequence). Trimming at V came to 7 bases and at J to 3 bases, leaving 11 bases not matched to a gene. This CDR3 has 15 amino acids. The CDR3 DNA reads as TGTGCCAGTACCCTTACAGGGGCCACGGACTATGGCTACACCTTC. Its protein is CASTLTGATDYGYTF.

The chain joins TRBV28 to TRBJ2-7; D gene unclear. Germline V CDR1 and CDR2: MDHEN, SYDVKM. V was trimmed by 6 bases and J by 2 bases, leaving 20 bases between them. The CDR3 totals 16 residues. As DNA, the CDR3 is TGTGCCAGCAGAAACCCCGATCAGAACCCACCCTACGAGCAGTACTTC. Its translation: CASRNPDQNPPYEQYF. Full variable domain (missing parts from reference TRBV28 and TRBJ2-7): DVKVTQSSRYLVKRTGEKVFLECVQDMDHENMFWYRQDPGLGLRLIYFSYDVKMKEKGDIPEGYSVSREKKERFSLILESASTNQTSMYLCASRNPDQNPPYEQYFGPGTRLTVT.

The table lists this clone with a count of one. The V and J genes are TRBV5-1 and TRBJ2-5; TRBD1 matches 7 bases. There are 15 residues in the CDR3. V lost 1 base to trimming and J lost 2 bases; unmatched junction nucleotides: 5. CDR1 and CDR2 from the germline V gene are SGHRS and YFSETQ. CDR3 nucleotide sequence: TGCGCCAGCAGCTTGACCCCGGGACAGCAAGAGACCCAGTACTTC. It is translated as CASSLTPGQQETQYF.

V gene TRBV28 combines with J gene TRBJ2-3; 7 bases are shared with TRBD1. The CDR3 has 14 residues. Trimming at V came to 3 bases and at J to 3 bases, leaving 3 bases not matched to a gene. Germline V lookup: CDR1 MDHEN, CDR2 SYDVKM. CDR3 nucleotide sequence: TGTGCCAGCAGTTTGAGGGGGCTAACAGATACGCAGTATTTT. Its translation is CASSLRGLTDTQYF.

The J gene is TRBJ1-1, the V gene TRBV18, with a tentative D call TRBD1 (5 bases). With 3 bases removed from V and 0 bases from J, the gap between germline ends came to 11 bases. The CDR3 spans 15 residues. The germline gives CDR1 KGHSH, CDR2 LQKENI. CDR3 nucleotides: TGTGCCAGCTCACCTGAACAGGATTTGAACACTGAAGCTTTCTTT. This translates into CASSPEQDLNTEAFF.

In this sample, this clone turned up a few times. This specimen includes other DNA sequences encoding the same CDR3. V is TRBV5-1 and J is TRBJ2-5; 7 bases match TRBD1. CDR1 is SGHRS, CDR2 YFSETQ, per germline. This CDR3 has 14 amino acids. Unmatched junction bases numbered 4, after V lost 3 bases and J lost 2 bases. The CDR3 reads CASSSGTAQETQYF. The CDR3 DNA sequence: TGCGCCAGCAGCTCCGGGACAGCTCAAGAGACCCAGTACTTC.

This chain joins TRBV7-6 and TRBJ2-3, with 8 bases lining up with TRBD1. V shed 6 bases and J 4 bases; nucleotides not matched to a gene: 9. CDR1 and CDR2 from the germline V gene are SGHVS and FNYEAQ. The CDR3 extends over 15 amino acids. DNA of the CDR3: TGTGCCAGCAGTCCTCGGACAGGGAACGCAGATACGCAGTATTTT. Its protein product is CASSPRTGNADTQYF.

The V call is TRBV19, the J call TRBJ2-6, with 8 bases that match TRBD1. CDR3 size: 15 residues. V was clipped by 10 bases and J by 0 bases; unmatched bases: 5. In germline, CDR1 is LNHDA, CDR2 SQIVND (reference sequence). In nucleotides, the CDR3 is TGTGCCACCGGGACAGGAGGCTCTGGGGCCAACGTCCTGACTTTC. Amino acid sequence: CATGTGGSGANVLTF.

The chain employs TRBV7-2 and TRBJ1-1; no firm D call. Trimming cost V 3 bases and J 1 base, with 6 bases left between them. CDR3 length: 13 residues. Germline V CDR1 and CDR2: SGHTA, FQGNSA. The CDR3 loop is CASSFSWNTEAFF. The CDR3 coding sequence is TGTGCCAGCAGCTTTTCATGGAACACTGAAGCTTTCTTT.

The rearrangement links TRBV29-1 to TRBJ1-3; 7 nucleotides match TRBD1. CDR3 length: 13 amino acids. The germline V gene encodes CDR1 SQVTM and CDR2 ANQGSEA. After removal of 1 base from V and 5 bases from J, the junction contained 2 bases not matched to a gene. CDR3 region: CSVEAGGRNTIYF. DNA of the CDR3: TGCAGCGTTGAAGCAGGGGGAAGAAACACCATATATTTT. Looking up the rest from reference TRBV29-1 and TRBJ1-3 gives the full variable domain: SAVISQKPSRDICQRGTSLTIQCQVDSQVTMMFWYRQQPGQSLTLIATANQGSEATYESGFVIDKFPISRPNLTFSTLTVSNMSPEDSSIYLCSVEAGGRNTIYFGEGSWLTVV.

The chain carries TRBV4-1 and TRBJ1-5, with D possibly being TRBD1 (5 bases). Germline-derived CDR1 and CDR2 are MGHRA and YSYEKL. V lost 1 base, J lost 1 base, and 8 bases lay in between. CDR3 length: 15 residues. This chain's CDR3 is CASSQGGGSNQPQHF. In DNA form, the CDR3 reads TGCGCCAGCAGCCAAGGGGGGGGGAGCAATCAGCCCCAGCATTTT.

V gene TRBV5-1 combines with J gene TRBJ2-3; 9 bases fit TRBD2. Germline loops: CDR1 SGHRS, CDR2 YFSETQ. The CDR3 runs 16 residues. The V segment lost 4 bases and the J segment 4 bases; nucleotides outside the gene matches: 10. The CDR3 nucleotides read TGCGCCAGCAGCCCCCAGGGAGCGGGGGGTGCAGATACGCAGTATTTT. Translating gives CASSPQGAGGADTQYF.

The chain employs TRBV5-1 and TRBJ1-1, with 7 bases lining up with TRBD1. CDR1 is SGHRS, CDR2 YFSETQ, per germline. V gave up 3 bases and J gave up 0 bases; unmatched junction bases: 2. The CDR3 is 14 amino acids. The CDR3 loop is CASSYRGMNTEAFF. CDR3 nucleotide sequence: TGCGCCAGCAGCTACAGGGGTATGAACACTGAAGCTTTCTTT.

V usage is TRBV18 and J usage is TRBJ2-1; TRBD1 matches at 10 bases. Germline CDR1 KGHSH, CDR2 LQKENI. The CDR3 spans 16 residues. The J segment lost 2 bases and the V segment lost 3 bases, leaving 4 bases of the junction unmatched. CDR3 nucleotides: TGTGCCAGCTCACCGTCAGGGACAGGGGCCTACAATGAGCAGTTCTTC. It codes for CASSPSGTGAYNEQFF.

The V call is TRBV5-1, the J call TRBJ2-2; D gene unclear. Germline loops: CDR1 SGHRS, CDR2 YFSETQ. The CDR3 extends over 14 amino acids. The V gene lost 1 base and the J gene lost 2 bases, with 6 bases spanning the gap. DNA for the CDR3: TGCGCCAGCAGCTTGACACCTAACACCGGGGAGCTGTTTTTT. It translates to CASSLTPNTGELFF.

The gene calls are TRBV7-6 and TRBJ2-7, with 7 bases aligning to TRBD1. With 1 base clipped from V and 0 bases from J, the junction kept 3 bases outside the gene matches. The CDR3 is 15 residues long. Germline CDR1 reads SGHVS; CDR2 reads FNYEAQ. In DNA, the CDR3 is TGTGCCAGCAGCTTAGAAAGGACAGGCTCCTACGAGCAGTACTTC. This codes for CASSLERTGSYEQYF.

This chain links TRBV5-4 with TRBJ1-2; 8 positions match TRBD1. The CDR3 extends over 13 amino acids. Germline CDR1 is SGHNT and CDR2 is YYREEE (reference sequence). V shed 1 base, J shed 8 bases, and the junction held 4 bases outside the gene matches. The CDR3 DNA reads TGTGCCAGCAGCTTGCAGGGGGCAGGGGGCTACACCTTC. It is translated as CASSLQGAGGYTF.

The chain carries TRBV6-6 and TRBJ1-5, with D possibly TRBD1 on 6 matching bases. The CDR3 length is 15 residues. CDR1 is MNHNY and CDR2 is SVGAGI in the germline V gene (reference sequence). V was clipped by 3 bases and J by 6 bases, with 15 bases between them. CDR3 region: CASSYGGAFGQPQHF. The CDR3 DNA follows: TGTGCCAGCAGTTATGGGGGGGCGTTCGGTCAGCCCCAGCATTTT.

This clone has only a few counts. The chain combines TRBV6-5 with TRBJ1-5; 11 bases map to TRBD1. Per the germline V gene, CDR1 is MNHEY and CDR2 is SVGAGI. J gave up 11 bases and V 6 bases, and 9 bases lay outside the gene matches. There are 14 residues in the CDR3. The CDR3 here is CASRSGTGGYAQHF. CDR3 nucleotides: TGTGCCAGCAGATCCGGGACAGGGGGTTACGCCCAGCATTTT.

The rearrangement uses TRBV2 and TRBJ2-6; D gene ambiguous. Trimming shortened V by 5 bases and J by 0 bases, and 5 bases separated the two germline ends. CDR1 and CDR2 (germline): SNHLY, FYNNEI. The CDR3 has 14 amino acids. The CDR3 here is CASSTYSGANVLTF. CDR3 bases: TGTGCCAGCAGTACTTACTCTGGGGCCAACGTCCTGACTTTC.

This sequence joins TRBV9 and TRBJ2-6; possibly TRBD1 for D (5 bases). CDR3 length: 16 residues. V shed 0 bases and J shed 0 bases, with 7 bases lying between them. CDR1 is SGDLS, CDR2 YYNGEE, per germline. CDR3 region: CASSVADTSGANVLTF. As DNA, the CDR3 is TGTGCCAGCAGCGTAGCGGACACCTCTGGGGCCAACGTCCTGACTTTC.

This clone was seen just once. The chain couples TRBV7-2 to TRBJ1-2; a weak D match, TRBD1 (6 bases). The V and J ends lost 6 bases and 0 bases respectively, with 11 bases between them. This CDR3 spans 14 amino acids. Germline assignment: CDR1 SGHTA and CDR2 FQGNSA. This chain's CDR3 is CASSRTATNYGYTF. CDR3 in DNA: TGTGCCAGCAGTCGGACAGCAACTAACTATGGCTACACCTTC.